This record covers a single T cell receptor beta chain. Its antigen remains unidentified. Per-base quality was not reported, and no clone a single base away is much larger than it. The sample contains more than one DNA sequence encoding this CDR3. The record originates from a study of shared clonotypes between healthy human individuals (dated by TCRdb to between 2020 and 2021). Background for the entire study: A couple of women and a few men aged 18 to 49 years were included in the cohort. The study deeply sequenced blood TCR repertoires of about five healthy adults to estimate repertoire size and the extent of clonotype sharing between individuals. For each donor, CD4 naive and CD4 memory were each given three plates, CD8 naive was given two plates, and CD8 memory was given one plate. Per donor, leukapheresis produced somewhere between about 0.8 and 9 billion PBMCs. Libraries were prepared and TCR repertoires were sequenced by different laboratories using diverse techniques, in order to increase sequencing depth and limit assay-specific biases.

For CDR1 and CDR2, the germline V gene lists SGHRS and YFSETQ. The CDR3 runs 12 residues from the cysteine to the phenylalanine. Only CDR3 DNA is held: 36 bases, read in frame from base 1. V loses 1 base, J loses 5 bases, and the germline ends lie 6 bases apart. The donors were healthy, HIV-negative adults with no recently reported acute infections or vaccinations. Every donor was a Caucasian adult residing in Nashville, Tennessee, USA. CD4+ T cells were enriched by magnetic negative selection, after which naive cells were positively selected on CD45RA and the negative fraction was taken as the memory subset. Blood was collected by leukapheresis, and PBMCs were isolated by Ficoll-Histopaque density gradient centrifugation and then cryopreserved in liquid nitrogen vapor phase. Analytical flow cytometry was used to check the purity and quantity of each magnetically sorted T cell population. Each sorted fraction had its genomic DNA isolated and then quantified by UV absorbance on a Nanodrop 2000c.

TCR CDR3 regions were amplified from genomic DNA by multiplex PCR using the deep immunoSEQ assay. Extracted genomic DNA from each cell subset was spread evenly across all wells of several immunoSEQ 96-well plates, with each plate serving as a replicate. For sorted subsets, 150 to 200 ng genomic DNA, equal to tens of thousands of T cell genomes, was loaded into each replicate PCR. Purified libraries were measured with a Qubit 3.0 fluorometer, size-checked on a Bioanalyzer 2100, and measured again with the KAPA Library Quantification kit. Each immunoSEQ 96-well plate was sequenced on its own single-read 150-cycle Illumina NextSeq 550 flow cell. In the source study's methods: Because the immunoSEQ output included only junctional sequences and no quality scores, the filtering could not be the same as the filtering used for full-length reads. To assign V/J genes and CDR3, sequences were annotated using PyIR, a Python wrapper for IgBLAST v1.9, with IMGT germline references. Reads were removed for weak V/J assignments (E-value above 1e-6), missing CDR3, stop codons, out-of-frame junctions, or ambiguous translated residues. V3J clonotypes were defined as sequences sharing an identical inferred V gene, J gene, and CDR3 amino acid sequence. The percentage overlap between two repertoires was calculated by dividing the number of shared unique clonotypes by the size of the smaller repertoire. Three approaches were used to assess repertoire richness: RTK rarefaction, the Chao1 estimator, and Recon v2.1 estimates of unobserved clonotypes. Generation probabilities for all TCRbeta clonotypes obtained by the gDNA method from four donors were computed using OLGA. TCRdb provides this immuneACCESS table in a form limited to in-frame rearrangements. Some clones are lacking; in checked studies, under half of them reflect an unresolved V gene, and why the rest are absent is not known. That table supplies the V and J calls and clone size; D and trimming were determined from the DNA. The sample contains some 2,000,000 clones, about 95% of them found a single time. The ten largest clones represent under 0.15% of the sample.

The research as a whole found: Across a handful of donors, around 5.4% of naive CD4, 3.5% of naive CD8, under 2.5% of memory CD4, and around 0.4% of memory CD8 clonotypes were shared. The genetic and exposure-history diversity represented was limited by the small number of donors. Sampling was restricted to blood, and TCR repertoires in tissues likely differ from the TCR repertoires found in blood. Even with the large sequencing depth, rarefaction of the sorted-subset datasets indicated that sequencing was incomplete. Pairwise subsampling indicated that sequencing depth was expected to affect the degree of clonotype sharing among donors. Compared with non-shared clonotypes, the clonotypes found in all four sorted-subset donors had higher generation probabilities. Naive subsets generally had larger estimated clonotype richness than memory subsets did.

The sample taken for sequencing was naive CD4+ T cells sorted from blood. Sample cell subset or site, as interpreted from the label and publication: CD45RA+ positively selected. Recombination linked TRBV5-1 to TRBJ2-5; confidence is insufficient to name the D gene. The sequence derives from a man aged 18 to 35 in good health. The nucleotide sequence is TGCGCCAGCAGCTTGAGTAGCGAGACCCAGTACTTC. Its protein reads: CASSLSSETQYF.